This T cell receptor beta chain was sequenced during a study of OX40 agonist ivuxolimab in advanced cancers. Study-wide context: Ivuxolimab was a fully human IgG2 agonistic monoclonal antibody targeting the costimulatory receptor OX40 (CD134). Partial responses were achieved by three dose-escalation patients, of whom one had hepatocellular carcinoma and two had cutaneous melanoma. Intravenous ivuxolimab was administered to patients every 2 weeks at six dose levels: 0.01, 0.1, 0.3, 1.5, 3 and 10 mg/kg. Patients were allowed to have had prior anti-PD-1, anti-PD-L1 or anti-CTLA-4 therapy, and approximately 39% of the dose-escalation patients had been treated with checkpoint inhibitors. The paper describes the monotherapy dose-escalation part (N ≈ 49 patients) of the phase I trial of ivuxolimab. Among the approximately 50 dose-escalation patients, about 19 had hepatocellular carcinoma, around 15 melanoma, 9 renal cell carcinoma and 9 head and neck cancer. Peripheral TCRbeta sequencing was intended to test whether TCR sequence diversity was altered and clonal T-cell expansion was caused by ivuxolimab. A male proportion of 82.7% and a mean age of roughly 55 years, ranging from 23 to 79, were recorded for the dose-escalation cohort.

Concerning this clone: Its target antigen remains unknown. Per-base quality was not reported, and no clone a single base away is much larger than it.

Study-wide findings and limitations: The antigen specificity of the clonally expanded peripheral T cells was not determined. At doses from 0.1 to 3.0 mg/kg, clonal expansion was seen in both CD4+ and CD8+ blood T cells between baseline and week 6. In the 0.1-3.0 mg/kg groups, partial responders were among the patients with the lowest normalized peripheral clonal expansion, particularly in CD8+ T cells. After ivuxolimab, more expanded clones were found on average in CD8+ T cells than in CD4+ T cells. Low levels of normalized T-cell clonal expansion were also shown by some nonresponding patients.

For sequencing of the TCRbeta CDR3 region, genomic DNA was extracted from the sorted cells. The immunoSEQ Assay was used for sequencing of TCRbeta CDR3 regions. The table was pulled from immuneACCESS by TCRdb, which kept in-frame rearrangements only. Such tables lose some clones; where checked, under half of the loss comes from unresolved V genes, and the rest has no known cause. The sample table shows 56,000 or so clones, and under 85% are seen once. Of the sample, approximately 4.5% is held by the ten largest clones. The trial excluded patients who had a history of autoimmune disease or were on systemic immunosuppression. Peripheral blood for TCR sequencing was collected from all dose cohorts at baseline, on cycle 4 day 1, and on cycle 7 day 1. The samples were taken from a phase I, first-in-human, multicenter, open-label dose-escalation trial of ivuxolimab. Adults with locally advanced or metastatic head and neck squamous cell, hepatocellular, melanoma or renal cell carcinoma were enrolled in the trial. CD4+ and CD8+ T cells were sorted separately from peripheral blood before TCR sequencing.

Material: CD4+ or CD8+ T cells sorted from blood, obtained in a trial of the OX40 agonist ivuxolimab. The sequence was collected from an adult with an advanced solid tumor such as melanoma, head and neck, liver or kidney cancer.

CDR3 protein: CSVHQGMNTEAFF. The DNA sequence reads TGCAGCGTCCATCAGGGGATGAACACTGAAGCTTTCTTT. The chain employs TRBV29-1 and TRBJ1-1; TRBD1 is a possible D gene, resting on 6 matching bases. Measured from the cysteine to the phenylalanine, the CDR3 is 13 residues long. Only the CDR3 region is kept as DNA, spanning 39 bases read in frame from base 1. CDR1 and CDR2 are drawn from the germline V gene: SQVTM, ANQGSEA. Trimming removed 6 bases from V and 0 bases from J, leaving 11 bases between the germline ends.